This T cell receptor beta chain originates from a study of blood T cell repertoires in COVID-19. Study-wide context: The analysed material was cDNA or gDNA that came from T cells, B-cell-depleted T cells, or PBMCs.

Enrollees, about 18 to 95 years old, lived in about two dozen US areas. Participant reports of clinical history set cohort assignment. Data came from immunoSEQ multiplex PCR; TCRdb stores just in-frame clones and leaves some out. This table has about 250,000 clones, around 85% appearing once. Sequencing was done on a sample of PBMCs or T cells enriched from blood (not recorded which). This receptor was obtained from a woman between 50 and 59 years old with acute COVID-19.

The DNA for the CDR3 is TGTGCCAGCAGCTTGGGGAGTCTGGTTGGCGAAAAACTGTTTTTT. Its translation: CASSLGSLVGEKLFF. The chain carries TRBV5-6 and TRBJ1-4; D call uncertain. Germline CDR1 reads SGHDT; CDR2 reads YYEEEE. This CDR3 has 15 amino acids. Trimming left V 0 bases short and J 8 bases short, with 14 bases between. Together with reference TRBV5-6 and TRBJ1-4, the CDR3 gives the full variable domain: DAGVTQSPTHLIKTRGQQVTLRCSPKSGHDTVSWYQQALGQGPQFIFQYYEEEERQRGNFPDRFSGHQFPNYSSELNVNALLLGDSALYLCASSLGSLVGEKLFFGSGTQLSVL.